This T cell receptor beta chain was obtained from a study of blood T cell repertoires in COVID-19. Across the study: The study drew acute and convalescent COVID-19 samples from the United States, Italy and Spain. T cells, B-cell-depleted T cells, or PBMCs provided the cDNA or gDNA that served as material.

Germline V gene data show CDR1 as MNHEY and CDR2 as SVGAGI. Trimming took off 6 bases at V and 6 bases at J, with 17 bases between the two ends. There are 15 residues in the CDR3. How the authors handled the data: Amplified reference gene primers provided the basis for estimating nucleated cell counts. Using immunoSEQ multiplex PCR, the repertoire was profiled, and TCRdb retains in-frame clones only, with some absent. The V and J calls and clone size come from that table; D and trimming were worked out from the DNA. The repertoire holds 110,000 or so clones, with approximately 87% as singletons. This chain joins TRBV6-5 and TRBJ2-2; D might be TRBD1 (6 bases). This clonotype was obtained from a man aged 65-85 years who had recovered from COVID-19. What was sequenced was peripheral blood. CDR3: CASSAYTGSAGELFF. The CDR3 DNA follows: TGTGCCAGCAGCGCTTATACAGGGAGCGCCGGGGAGCTGTTTTTT.